This is a list of T cell receptor beta chains from one sample in a study of shared clonotypes between healthy human individuals. Clones were read by immunoSEQ multiplex PCR, and TCRdb kept only the in-frame ones, dropping some. The sample has about 820,000 clones; around 92% are singletons. The specimen sequenced was naive CD8+ T cells sorted from blood. These receptors were collected from a man aged 25-40 years in good health. Both conserved end residues are trimmed from each CDR3. Fields, in order: CDR3 protein, clone size, D gene, V gene. A D gene is named only where the DNA matches it firmly. Size values are once, few and many counts, or a class for expanded clones, and some rows have none.

cdr3_aa: SVEEGTYEQY; clone_size: .; d_call: .; v_call: TRBV29-1
cdr3_aa: ASSLKGGSTNEKLF; clone_size: .; d_call: .; v_call: TRBV7-6
cdr3_aa: ASSIRAVGSYEQY; clone_size: .; d_call: .; v_call: TRBV19
cdr3_aa: ASSALGSETQY; clone_size: .; d_call: .; v_call: TRBV4-3
cdr3_aa: ASSLVPRTSGGNEQF; clone_size: .; d_call: TRBD2; v_call: TRBV5-1
cdr3_aa: ASSQGLAGGRGTDTQY; clone_size: .; d_call: TRBD2; v_call: TRBV4-3
cdr3_aa: ASSTSGQGINQETQY; clone_size: .; d_call: TRBD1; v_call: TRBV28
cdr3_aa: ASTTTAGVHEQY; clone_size: .; d_call: TRBD2; v_call: TRBV2
cdr3_aa: ASSHRLAYEQY; clone_size: .; d_call: TRBD2; v_call: TRBV28
cdr3_aa: ATSSRLSKDNYGYT; clone_size: .; d_call: .; v_call: TRBV15
cdr3_aa: ASSFAKTGQGVGSNQPQH; clone_size: .; d_call: TRBD1; v_call: TRBV5-1
cdr3_aa: ASSNGFRGDPYTDTQY; clone_size: .; d_call: .; v_call: TRBV21-1
cdr3_aa: ASSKPLDLADHTGELF; clone_size: .; d_call: .; v_call: TRBV2
cdr3_aa: ASSPRDRGTSIDEQY; clone_size: .; d_call: .; v_call: TRBV11-2
cdr3_aa: ASDGPGGGSYNEQF; clone_size: .; d_call: TRBD2; v_call: TRBV6-6
cdr3_aa: ASSATASNTGELF; clone_size: .; d_call: .; v_call: TRBV9
cdr3_aa: ASSGQGASVGELF; clone_size: .; d_call: TRBD1; v_call: TRBV27
cdr3_aa: ASSYSKGEAF; clone_size: .; d_call: .; v_call: TRBV6-6
cdr3_aa: ASSLQTGGPDTQY; clone_size: .; d_call: TRBD1; v_call: TRBV27
cdr3_aa: ASSVREGVNEQF; clone_size: .; d_call: TRBD2; v_call: TRBV10-2
cdr3_aa: ASSFGTSGGFYANTGELF; clone_size: .; d_call: TRBD2; v_call: TRBV19
cdr3_aa: ASSGPAGEGVNIQY; clone_size: .; d_call: TRBD2; v_call: TRBV6-1
cdr3_aa: ASSYLDLEAF; clone_size: .; d_call: .; v_call: TRBV7-9
cdr3_aa: ASTLRGYGYT; clone_size: .; d_call: .; v_call: TRBV5-4
cdr3_aa: ASSAGTAAGGYT; clone_size: .; d_call: TRBD1; v_call: TRBV7-6
cdr3_aa: ASSGILAGEETQY; clone_size: once; d_call: TRBD2; v_call: TRBV19
cdr3_aa: ASSWTSGRFYEQY; clone_size: once; d_call: TRBD2; v_call: TRBV6-5
cdr3_aa: ASTQNGHEQY; clone_size: .; d_call: .; v_call: TRBV5-1
cdr3_aa: AFVGRSEAF; clone_size: .; d_call: .; v_call: TRBV5-4
cdr3_aa: ASSKGETLNTEAF; clone_size: .; d_call: .; v_call: TRBV27
cdr3_aa: ASKENTEAF; clone_size: .; d_call: .; v_call: TRBV19
cdr3_aa: ASSLSGTSYEQY; clone_size: once; d_call: TRBD2; v_call: TRBV27
cdr3_aa: ASSLAGSSYNEQF; clone_size: once; d_call: .; v_call: TRBV16
cdr3_aa: ASRDSSGRLLEQF; clone_size: .; d_call: TRBD2; v_call: TRBV2
cdr3_aa: ASSGTGGTGELF; clone_size: .; d_call: TRBD1; v_call: TRBV6-4
cdr3_aa: ASSLGGGRGTEAF; clone_size: .; d_call: .; v_call: TRBV7-6
cdr3_aa: ASSYRDRGNEKLF; clone_size: once; d_call: TRBD1; v_call: TRBV6-6
cdr3_aa: ASSNPSRGTKETQY; clone_size: .; d_call: .; v_call: TRBV11-2
cdr3_aa: ASSPGLAGPWEELF; clone_size: .; d_call: TRBD2; v_call: TRBV6-4
cdr3_aa: ASSQADRGDEKLF; clone_size: .; d_call: TRBD1; v_call: TRBV4-3
cdr3_aa: ASSVGGSQEQF; clone_size: .; d_call: .; v_call: TRBV9
cdr3_aa: ASSLMDRAYNEQF; clone_size: .; d_call: TRBD1; v_call: TRBV7-3
cdr3_aa: ASRQGAGTEAF; clone_size: .; d_call: .; v_call: TRBV4-1
cdr3_aa: ASSLIPRDFHEQY; clone_size: once; d_call: .; v_call: TRBV7-6
cdr3_aa: ASTPGETDTQY; clone_size: .; d_call: .; v_call: TRBV7-9
cdr3_aa: ASSEGAGVLDEQY; clone_size: .; d_call: TRBD2; v_call: TRBV10-2
cdr3_aa: ASSVPGGGKADTQY; clone_size: .; d_call: TRBD1; v_call: TRBV7-8
cdr3_aa: ASSPEGTYDYGYT; clone_size: .; d_call: .; v_call: TRBV7-8
cdr3_aa: ASSDGTGGIQPQH; clone_size: .; d_call: TRBD1; v_call: TRBV2
cdr3_aa: ASILRGLQF; clone_size: .; d_call: .; v_call: TRBV2
cdr3_aa: AWSVGLFGETQY; clone_size: .; d_call: .; v_call: TRBV30
cdr3_aa: ASSPPAVAGHHEQF; clone_size: .; d_call: .; v_call: TRBV5-1
cdr3_aa: ASSVGSSVWEQY; clone_size: once; d_call: .; v_call: TRBV9
cdr3_aa: ASSPDGNSGNTIY; clone_size: .; d_call: .; v_call: TRBV27
cdr3_aa: ASRILAGDPGELF; clone_size: .; d_call: TRBD2; v_call: TRBV27
cdr3_aa: SVPQFRTDTQY; clone_size: .; d_call: .; v_call: TRBV29-1
cdr3_aa: SVERETSSNTEAF; clone_size: few; d_call: .; v_call: TRBV29-1